One and the same sample provided the 16 T cell receptor beta chains below, sequenced in a study of cytomegalovirus exposure and HLA in healthy donors. The PCR made use of 60 Vbeta and 13 Jbeta primers. This table comes from immunoSEQ multiplex PCR, and its TCRdb copy is limited to in-frame clones, with some not included. This sample carries 88,000 or so clones, approximately 60% of them seen once, and the ten largest clones take about 4.7%. Specimen: PBMCs. Every receptor here comes from a male donor in good health and CMV-seropositive.

This chain connects TRBV6-4 to TRBJ1-4; TRBD1 matches 7 bases. There are 15 residues in the CDR3. CDR1 is MRHNA, CDR2 SNTAGT, per germline. J gave up 7 bases and V 4 bases, and 9 bases lay outside the gene matches. In DNA, the CDR3 is TGTGCCAGCAGTGCCTCGACAGGGACGGGTGAAAAACTGTTTTTT. Its translation: CASSASTGTGEKLFF.

J is TRBJ2-1 and V is TRBV7-2; 9 nucleotides line up with TRBD1. The CDR3 is made up of 17 amino acids. With 1 base clipped from V and 2 bases from J, the junction kept 6 bases outside the gene matches. Germline values: CDR1 SGHTA, CDR2 FQGNSA. For the CDR3, the DNA is TGTGCCAGCAGCTTAGTAGGGACAGGGATCCCCTACAATGAGCAGTTCTTC. It specifies CASSLVGTGIPYNEQFF.

V is TRBV7-9 and J is TRBJ1-1, with a possible D match to TRBD1 (5 bases). The germline V gene encodes CDR1 SEHNR and CDR2 FQNEAQ (reference sequence). The CDR3 contains 13 residues. V lost 5 bases, J lost 4 bases, and 11 bases lay in between. As DNA, the CDR3 is TGTGCCAGCAGCCCCCCAGGGCCCACTGAAGCTTTCTTT. Protein sequence: CASSPPGPTEAFF.

On this clone: One junction end does not reproduce the germline sequence, and a read error may be involved. Different DNA sequences within this sample yield the same CDR3. The V gene is TRBV5-6, the J gene TRBJ1-4; 7 nucleotides match TRBD1. CDR1 SGHDT and CDR2 YYEEEE come from the germline V gene. The CDR3 length is 13 residues. The CDR3 DNA is TGTGCCAGCAGGGGACAGCATAATGAAAAACTGTTTTTC. This sequence encodes CASRGQHNEKLFF.

J is TRBJ2-2 and V is TRBV28, with a possible D match to TRBD1 (5 bases). V was pared by 3 bases and J by 2 bases, with 10 bases between. Germline CDR1 reads MDHEN; CDR2 reads SYDVKM. The CDR3 length is 15 residues. CDR3 nucleotide sequence: TGTGCCAGCAGTTTTAGGGGTCTAAACACCGGGGAGCTGTTTTTT. Translated, it gives CASSFRGLNTGELFF.

The chain combines TRBV28 with TRBJ2-5; D is uncertain. There are 13 residues in the CDR3. The germline CDR1 and CDR2 sequences are MDHEN and SYDVKM. The ends were cut back, 2 bases at V and 2 bases at J, with 6 bases in the middle. The CDR3 DNA sequence: TGTGCCAGCAGTTTACCCCTTCAAGAGACCCAGTACTTC. Protein product: CASSLPLQETQYF.

The genes are TRBV30 and TRBJ2-7; D is perhaps TRBD1 (5 bases). V was trimmed by 8 bases and J by 3 bases, leaving 8 bases between them. Germline V CDR1 and CDR2: GTSNPN, SVGIG (reference sequence). The CDR3 is 10 amino acids. CDR3 residues: CAPRGYEQYF. CDR3 bases: TGTGCCCCTAGGGGCTACGAGCAGTACTTC.

This clone has only a few counts. The chain couples TRBV27 to TRBJ1-1; D gene unclear. The germline V gene has CDR1 MNHEY and CDR2 SMNVEV (reference sequence). The CDR3 covers 14 residues. Trimming took 4 bases from V and 4 from J, leaving 13 bases between them. DNA of the CDR3: TGTGCCAGCAGTTCGAGGGTTCGGAGCACTGAAGCTTTCTTT. Residues: CASSSRVRSTEAFF.

The gene calls are TRBV2 and TRBJ1-2, with TRBD1 as a possible D gene (5 bases). CDR1 and CDR2 from the germline V gene are SNHLY and FYNNEI. The CDR3 sequence is 15 residues long. V shed 0 bases and J shed 6 bases, with 14 bases lying between them. The DNA for the CDR3 is TGTGCCAGCAGTGAAGCTGGGGGGGACGGCCATGGCTACACCTTC. As protein: CASSEAGGDGHGYTF.

This clone was counted between two and nine times. The chain recombines TRBV30 with TRBJ1-1; 10 bases fit TRBD1. In germline, CDR1 is GTSNPN, CDR2 SVGIG (reference sequence). CDR3 length equals 14 residues. V gave up 2 bases and J gave up 5 bases; unmatched junction bases: 5. The CDR3 here is CAWSPGQGRTEAFF. The CDR3 DNA reads as TGTGCCTGGAGTCCGGGACAGGGGAGAACTGAAGCTTTCTTT.

The chain combines TRBV5-8 with TRBJ2-7, with TRBD2 matching 8 bases. Losses at the gene ends were 4 bases for V and 5 bases for J; bases not matched to a gene: 5. The CDR3 is 13 amino acids. Germline V gene data show CDR1 as SGHTS and CDR2 as YDEGEE. The CDR3 DNA reads TGTGCCAGCAGCCCGCGGGGGGTACACGAGCAGTACTTC. Translation gives CASSPRGVHEQYF.

The rearrangement uses TRBV19 and TRBJ2-5; 8 positions agree with TRBD1. Germline V gene sequence: CDR1 LNHDA, CDR2 SQIVND (reference sequence). V was clipped by 3 bases and J by 4 bases; unmatched bases: 4. CDR3 length: 14 amino acids. The DNA for the CDR3 is TGTGCCAGTAGTATTCAGGGGGCCCGAGAGACCCAGTACTTC. Translation gives CASSIQGARETQYF.

This sequence joins TRBV19 and TRBJ2-2; TRBD2 aligns across 8 bases. Germline lookup yields CDR1 LNHDA and CDR2 SQIVND (reference sequence). CDR3 length: 15 amino acids. Trimming at V came to 7 bases and at J to 4 bases, leaving 8 bases not matched to a gene. This chain's CDR3 is CASTPRTSLTGELFF. CDR3 sequence (DNA): TGTGCCAGTACCCCTCGGACTAGCCTCACCGGGGAGCTGTTTTTT. Using reference TRBV19 and TRBJ2-2 for the parts outside the CDR3, the full variable domain is DGGITQSPKYLFRKEGQNVTLSCEQNLNHDAMYWYRQDPGQGLRLIYYSQIVNDFQKGDIAEGYSVSREKKESFPLTVTSAQKNPTAFYLCASTPRTSLTGELFFGEGSRLTVL.

The J gene is TRBJ2-1, the V gene TRBV5-1; D might be TRBD2 (5 bases). The V and J ends lost 3 bases and 5 bases respectively, with 12 bases between them. The CDR3 spans 14 residues. CDR1 SGHRS and CDR2 YFSETQ come from the germline V gene. The CDR3: CASSSGTSNNEQFF. In DNA, the CDR3 is TGCGCCAGCAGCTCGGGAACTAGTAACAATGAGCAGTTCTTC.

The CDR3: CASSLGWGDRTEAFF. In DNA form, the CDR3 reads TGTGCCAGCAGCTTAGGGTGGGGCGACAGGACTGAAGCTTTCTTT. The V call is TRBV7-9, the J call TRBJ1-1; possible D gene TRBD1, 6 bases. Trimming stripped 1 base from V and 5 bases from J, with 14 bases between. The germline V gene encodes CDR1 SEHNR and CDR2 FQNEAQ (reference sequence). The CDR3 consists of 15 residues.

Here the CDR3 reads CASSLSRTDTQYF. DNA for the CDR3: TGTGCCAGCAGTTTATCGAGAACAGATACGCAGTATTTT. The chain links TRBV27 to TRBJ2-3; D unclear. Germline-derived CDR1 and CDR2 are MNHEY and SMNVEV (reference sequence). The CDR3 has 13 amino acids. V shed 0 bases and J shed 3 bases, with 4 bases lying between them.